This T cell receptor beta chain originates from a study of monozygotic twins with inflammatory bowel disease. Study conclusions and caveats: Especially with disease activity, IBD patients shared fewer clonotypes with others than healthy twins did.

For this clonotype: Its antigen remains unidentified.

Germline V gives CDR1 SGHTA, CDR2 FQGTGA. CDR3 length: 13 amino acids. There were 3500 ng of total RNA used for each TCR library. After re-calling the 5' RACE reads, TCRdb lists one entry per CDR3 protein, DNA absent. The listing records fewer than 200,000 distinct CDR3 sequences. The rearrangement uses TRBV7-3 and TRBJ2-5; TCRdb designates TRBD1, a call that cannot be tested without DNA. The sample taken for sequencing was blood. This TCR was sampled from a human donor with ulcerative colitis or Crohn's disease, or a healthy co-twin of an affected twin (not recorded which). This CDR3 is CASSLTSLGAQYF.